Sequencing of this T cell receptor beta chain was carried out in a study of OX40 agonist ivuxolimab in advanced cancers. Overall study findings and caveats: The antigen specificity of the peripheral T cells (those that were expanded) was not determined. Compared with others, partial responders at 0.1-3.0 mg/kg displayed clonal expansion among the lowest.

TCRdb keeps only in-frame clones here, not all; method: immunoSEQ multiplex PCR. Counted here are 90,000 to 120,000 clones, approximately 90% occurring once; the ten biggest clones make up about 1.2%. On this clone: Its cognate antigen is unknown.

The CDR3 sequence is 15 residues long. Trimming cost V 4 bases and J 5 bases; bases outside gene matches: 10. The germline CDR1 and CDR2 sequences are SGHRS and YFSETQ. This receptor was taken from an adult with an advanced solid tumor such as melanoma, head and neck, liver or kidney cancer. J is TRBJ2-5 and V is TRBV5-1; 8 bases are shared with TRBD2. The sample in question was CD4+ or CD8+ T cells sorted from blood, obtained in a trial of the OX40 agonist ivuxolimab. CDR3: CASSPPAGGSETQYF. The CDR3 DNA sequence: TGCGCCAGCAGCCCTCCCGCGGGGGGTTCGGAGACCCAGTACTTC.